This TCR beta chain was recorded in a study of CXCR3-negative and CXCR3-positive naive CD8 T cells. UMI labels and 5' RACE were used to prepare the TRB cDNA libraries. No DNA is given; TCRdb re-called the 5' RACE reads and lists each CDR3 protein once. The table counts about 130,000 distinct CDR3 sequences; 0.29% lies in the top ten. The length of the CDR3 is 12 residues. The study's findings and limits: TRB CDR3s were more hydrophobic in CXCR3-positive than in CXCR3-negative naive cells. Naive CXCR3-positive and CXCR3-negative cells shared TRBV-TRBJ usage; memory cells diverged. In cryopreserved cells, CXCR3 expression partially decreased, and fresh PBMCs were used in most assays.

As for this clonotype: As yet, its antigen is unknown.

Naivety in CD8+ T cells corresponded to a CD45RO-CCR7+CD27+CD95- phenotype. The chain recombines TRBV12-3 or TRBV12-4 with TRBJ2-1; TCRdb reports TRBD2, a call that lacks DNA to check it against. Material: naive CXCR3- CD8+ T cells from blood. Subset defined: CD45RO-CCR7+CD27+CD95- naive CD8+ T cells lacking CXCR3 (TNR3-). This clonotype originated in a human donor in good health. Some clones in this sample may be carry-over from other donors' samples. CDR3 sequence reads: CASKEGSNEQFF.